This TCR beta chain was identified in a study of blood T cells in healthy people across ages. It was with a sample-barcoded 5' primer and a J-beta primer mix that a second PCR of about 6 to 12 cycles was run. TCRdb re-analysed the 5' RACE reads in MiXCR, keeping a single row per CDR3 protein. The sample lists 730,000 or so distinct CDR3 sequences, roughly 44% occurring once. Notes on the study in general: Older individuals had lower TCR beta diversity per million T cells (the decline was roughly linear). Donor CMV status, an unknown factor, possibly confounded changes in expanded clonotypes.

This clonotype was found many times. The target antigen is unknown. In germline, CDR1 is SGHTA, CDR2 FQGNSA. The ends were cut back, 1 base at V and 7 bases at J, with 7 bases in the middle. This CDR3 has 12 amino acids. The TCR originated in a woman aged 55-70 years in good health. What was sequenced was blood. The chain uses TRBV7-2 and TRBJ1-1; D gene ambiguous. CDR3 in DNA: TGTGCCAGCAGCTTAGATATAGGTGAAGCTTTCTTT. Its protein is CASSLDIGEAFF.